A selection of T cell receptor beta chains follows, all from one sample in a study of cytomegalovirus exposure and HLA in healthy donors. The protocol was immunoSEQ multiplex PCR, while the TCRdb copy is restricted to in-frame clones and leaves out a portion. This sample yields approximately 190,000 clones, of which about 85% are seen a single time; over 3.5% belongs to the top ten. What was sequenced was PBMCs. Source of these receptors: a man aged 50-60 years in good health and CMV-seronegative. Each CDR3 is given with its conserved first and last residue. The D gene is left open where the match is weak. Not every row has a clone size; where given, it reads once, few, many or a size class.

v_gene	d_gene	j_gene	abundance	CDR3nt	CDR3aa
TRBV7-2	.	TRBJ1-2	.	TGTGCCAGCAGCCCTGGGGGGTACGGCTACACCTTC	CASSPGGYGYTF
TRBV15	TRBD1	TRBJ1-2	.	TGTGCCACCGCGACCGGGACAGGGGCGTTGGGCTATGGCTACACCTTC	CATATGTGALGYGYTF
TRBV7-2	.	TRBJ1-1	.	TGTGCCAGCGCGCGAAGGGGAGGGCGTGGTGAAGCTTTCTTT	CASARRGGRGEAFF
TRBV2	TRBD2	TRBJ2-5	.	TGTGCCAGCAGTGAAGGGGCTAGCGGGGGGACCCTCCAAGAGACCCAGTACTTC	CASSEGASGGTLQETQYF
TRBV9	.	TRBJ2-5	few	TGTGCCAGCAGCCTCGGGGTCGGGAAAGAGACCCAGTACTTC	CASSLGVGKETQYF
TRBV5-8	TRBD2	TRBJ2-7	many	TGTGCCAGCAGCCGGCTAGCGGGGCCTGCCCACGAGCAGTACTTC	CASSRLAGPAHEQYF
TRBV2	.	TRBJ1-1	.	TGTGCCAGCAGTGAAGGGAAGCCGCCTAGTTTCTTT	CASSEGKPPSFF
TRBV27	.	TRBJ1-2	.	TGTGCCAGCAGCCCTGGGGCCACGAGGCCCAAACAGGGCTACACCTTC	CASSPGATRPKQGYTF
TRBV4-3	.	TRBJ1-2	.	TGCGCCAGCAGCCTTCTGCTGGGAGAGGATGGCTACACCTTC	CASSLLLGEDGYTF
TRBV18	TRBD1	TRBJ2-3	once	TGTGCCAGCTCACCACTCGAGGGACAGGTCCGGGGTACGCAGTATTTT	CASSPLEGQVRGTQYF
TRBV7-3	.	TRBJ2-3	.	TGTGCCAGCAGCTCCTCCCAGAGCGCGCAGTATTTT	CASSSSQSAQYF
TRBV7-8	.	TRBJ1-6	.	TGTGCCAGCTCAAAGGGGAAGAATTCACCCCTCCACTTT	CASSKGKNSPLHF
TRBV4-3	.	TRBJ2-2	.	TGCGCCAGCAGCCAATTAGCCGGCTCCACCGGGGAGCTGTTTTTT	CASSQLAGSTGELFF
TRBV5-6	.	TRBJ1-5	.	TGTGCCAGCAGCTTTCTCTCTGGCAGCGGCGACCAGCCCCAGCATTTT	CASSFLSGSGDQPQHF
TRBV2	TRBD1	TRBJ1-1	.	TGTGCCAGCAGCAGGGACAGAATGAACACTGAAGCTTTCTTT	CASSRDRMNTEAFF
TRBV18	.	TRBJ2-7	.	TGTGCCAGCTCACCGGGCCAAAGCTCCTACGAGCAGTACTTC	CASSPGQSSYEQYF
TRBV7-2	.	TRBJ2-1	.	TGTGCCAGCAGCTTAGGCCGGGGAATCACGCGTGAGCAGTTCTTC	CASSLGRGITREQFF
TRBV29-1	TRBD1	TRBJ2-1	.	TGCAGCGCTGACGGGACAGCCACCTACAATGAGCAGTTCTTC	CSADGTATYNEQFF
TRBV9	.	TRBJ2-7	.	TGTGCCAGCAGCTCGAACCCAGGGGCCTTCTACGAGCAGTACTTC	CASSSNPGAFYEQYF
TRBV19	TRBD1	TRBJ2-1	.	TGTGCCAGTAGTTCCCGCGGCCGGGACAGTCACTACAATGAGCAGTTCTTC	CASSSRGRDSHYNEQFF
TRBV5-5	.	TRBJ2-7	.	TGTGCCAGCAGCCCAGGTGGACATTTATCCTACGAGCAGTACTTC	CASSPGGHLSYEQYF
TRBV27	TRBD1	TRBJ1-6	.	TGTGCCAGCAGTTTCCAGGGGGGAAGGGATAATTCACCCCTCCACTTT	CASSFQGGRDNSPLHF
TRBV4-2	TRBD2	TRBJ2-3	few	TGTGCCAGCAGCCCAGGGACTAGCGGGGGGCAAGATACGCAGTATTTT	CASSPGTSGGQDTQYF
TRBV9	TRBD2	TRBJ2-1	.	TGTGCCAGCAGCGTTAGCGGGGCCTCCTACAATGAGCAGTTCTTC	CASSVSGASYNEQFF
TRBV27	TRBD1	TRBJ1-2	.	TGTGCCAGCAGTTCACAGGGGGATCTCGATGGCTACACCTTC	CASSSQGDLDGYTF
TRBV14	.	TRBJ1-1	.	TGTGCCAGCAGCCCGGAGGTGGAGACTGAAGCTTTCTTT	CASSPEVETEAFF
TRBV29-1	TRBD2	TRBJ2-3	.	TGCAGCGTCGGACTAGCGGGATCTAGCACAGATACGCAGTATTTT	CSVGLAGSSTDTQYF
TRBV18	TRBD1	TRBJ1-5	.	TGTGCCAGCTCACCACCACCGAGGGGACAGGGAGTTCAGCCCCAGCATTTT	CASSPPPRGQGVQPQHF
TRBV29-1	TRBD1	TRBJ1-1	.	TGCAGCGTTCTCAATCCTCTTACGGGACAGCTGAACACTGAAGCTTTCTTT	CSVLNPLTGQLNTEAFF
TRBV10-3	.	TRBJ1-1	.	TGTGCCATCAGTGAGACTCGGGGAGCGAACACTGAAGCTTTCTTT	CAISETRGANTEAFF
TRBV30	TRBD1	TRBJ1-2	.	TGTGCCTGGAGTGATGGGACAGGGGATGGATATGGCTACACCTTC	CAWSDGTGDGYGYTF
TRBV10-3	.	TRBJ1-4	.	TGTGCCATCAGCGAGGTGGGGGAGGATGAAAAACTGTTTTTT	CAISEVGEDEKLFF
TRBV7-9	.	TRBJ2-7	.	TGTGCCAGCAGCCCGTCCGGGCCTGAAGGGGGGCAGTACTTC	CASSPSGPEGGQYF
TRBV9	TRBD1	TRBJ1-2	.	TGTGCCAGCAGCCCTCTACCCGGACAGGAAGAATATGGCTACACCTTC	CASSPLPGQEEYGYTF
TRBV18	TRBD1	TRBJ1-5	.	TGTGCCAGCTCACCGGGACAGGGCAGCAATCAGCCCCAGCATTTT	CASSPGQGSNQPQHF
TRBV6-5	TRBD1	TRBJ1-5	.	TGTGCCAGCAGTCTGACAGGGGGCGCGGGTCAGCCCCAGCATTTT	CASSLTGGAGQPQHF
TRBV27	TRBD1	TRBJ1-5	once	TGTGCCAGCAGCCCGGGGACAGACTATTATCAGCCCCAGCATTTT	CASSPGTDYYQPQHF
TRBV5-5	.	TRBJ1-6	.	TGTGCCAGCAGCTTTCTTTCGGGACTCAGTTCACCCCTCCACTTT	CASSFLSGLSSPLHF
TRBV6-6	.	TRBJ2-7	few	TGTGCCTCCTCAAAGCCCACAAGGGGTCCAAACGAGCAGTACTTC	CASSKPTRGPNEQYF
TRBV5-6	.	TRBJ1-1	.	TGTGCCAGCAGCGCGGGAGCCGCTGAAGCTTTCTTT	CASSAGAAEAFF
TRBV7-8	.	TRBJ2-2	.	TGTGCCAGCAGCTCCCTGGAGCTGTTTTTT	CASSSLELFF
TRBV4-3	TRBD2	TRBJ2-2	.	TGCGCCAGCAGCCAAGATTGGGGAGTGGGCGGGGGAGCGAACACCGGGGAGCTGTTTTTT	CASSQDWGVGGGANTGELFF